Each of the 18 T cell receptor beta chains below was sequenced from the same sample in a study of T-cell reconstitution after alpha-beta-depleted transplantation in children. This sample's TCRbeta library carried unique molecular identifier barcodes. MiXCR, applied by TCRdb to the PCR reads, yields one record per CDR3 protein. The sample has 250,000 to 400,000 distinct CDR3 sequences, approximately 23% seen once; the top ten hold 9.5% to 13%. Sequenced material: PBMCs, mostly from graft donor cells, taken 180 days after TCRalphabeta/CD19-depleted stem cell transplant. The receptor source for this set is a male patient under 18 who had a stem cell transplant for acute lymphoblastic leukemia, so the T cells may come from the graft donor.

This sequence joins TRBV6-1 and TRBJ1-5, with TRBD1 as a possible D gene (5 bases). Germline V CDR1 and CDR2: MNHNS, SASEGT. V lost 6 bases, J lost 0 bases, and 9 bases lay in between. This CDR3 region has 14 residues. CDR3 nucleotide sequence: TGTGCCAGCAGCAGGGAACATAGCAATCAGCCCCAGCATTTT. Translated: CASSREHSNQPQHF.

The rearrangement links TRBV4-2 to TRBJ1-5, with 8 bases matching TRBD1. Per germline, CDR1 LGHNA and CDR2 YNFKEQ. The CDR3 has 16 residues. V shed 1 base and J 4 bases; nucleotides not matched to a gene: 6. The CDR3 DNA reads as TGTGCCAGCAGCCAAGCGCAGGGGGCGTCTAATCAGCCCCAGCATTTT. Translating it yields CASSQAQGASNQPQHF.

This chain uses TRBV7-2 with TRBJ2-5; no firm D call. Per germline, CDR1 SGHTA and CDR2 FQGNSA. V was trimmed by 2 bases and J by 6 bases, leaving 10 bases between them. The CDR3 has 13 residues. CDR3 DNA: TGTGCCAGCAGCTTACCCCTCATGAAGACCCAGTACTTC. This gives the protein CASSLPLMKTQYF.

This clonotype was seen repeatedly, ten times or more. The chain carries TRBV7-9 and TRBJ2-7; 8 bases line up with TRBD1. V lost 2 bases and J lost 5; bases outside the gene matches: 8. Germline values: CDR1 SEHNR, CDR2 FQNEAQ (reference sequence). The CDR3 extends over 15 amino acids. As DNA, the CDR3 is TGTGCCAGCAGCTTAACAGGGGGAATCCTAGACGAGCAGTACTTC. Protein sequence: CASSLTGGILDEQYF.

This chain uses TRBV5-1 with TRBJ2-3; no clear D gene. Germline CDR1 reads SGHRS; CDR2 reads YFSETQ. The CDR3 is 12 amino acids. Deletions cut 2 bases from V and 6 bases from J, with 7 bases between. The CDR3 sequence is CASSFRWDTQYF. CDR3 in DNA: TGCGCCAGCAGCTTCCGATGGGATACGCAGTATTTT.

This chain links TRBV7-7 with TRBJ2-1; 10 bases fit TRBD2. Germline values: CDR1 SSHAT, CDR2 FNYEAQ (reference sequence). With 1 base clipped from V and 1 base from J, the junction kept 4 bases outside the gene matches. This CDR3 is 17 amino acids long. The CDR3 DNA sequence: TGTGCCAGCAGCTTAGAGGCTAGCGGGGGTTCCTACAATGAGCAGTTCTTC. This codes for CASSLEASGGSYNEQFF.

CDR3 sequence (DNA): TGCAGTGCTAATTACCGGCGGGGCCCCTACGAGCAGTACTTC. Encoded protein: CSANYRRGPYEQYF. The J gene is TRBJ2-7, the V gene TRBV20-1; perhaps TRBD2 as D (6 bases). Trimming took off 4 bases at V and 2 bases at J, with 15 bases between the two ends. The germline gives CDR1 DFQATT, CDR2 SNEGSKA (reference sequence). This CDR3 is 14 amino acids long.

This clonotype was counted only a few times. J is TRBJ1-2 and V is TRBV28, with D tentatively TRBD1 (6 bases). V shed 5 bases and J shed 5 bases, with 15 bases lying between them. Germline-derived CDR1 and CDR2 are MDHEN and SYDVKM. The CDR3 runs 14 residues. The CDR3 is CASSTTGKGYGYTF. CDR3 bases: TGTGCCAGCAGTACCACAGGGAAGGGGTATGGCTACACCTTC.

V and J are TRBV19 and TRBJ1-2; D not certain. The ends were cut back, 7 bases at V and 0 bases at J, with 15 bases in the middle. The germline CDR1 and CDR2 sequences are LNHDA and SQIVND (reference sequence). The CDR3 covers 15 residues. In DNA form, the CDR3 reads TGTGCCAGTACCCGGGCTCGGACTTCTAACTATGGCTACACCTTC. This translates into CASTRARTSNYGYTF.

This clonotype was seen more than once but under ten times. The chain couples TRBV20-1 to TRBJ2-1; a possible D gene is TRBD2 (6 bases). V was clipped by 0 bases and J by 2 bases, with 8 bases between them. The germline V gene has CDR1 DFQATT and CDR2 SNEGSKA (reference sequence). This CDR3 comprises 14 residues. Written as DNA, the CDR3 is TGCAGTGCTAGAGAGCGGGGAGCCTACAATGAGCAGTTCTTC. Translated, it gives CSARERGAYNEQFF.

This clonotype was recorded once. The rearrangement joins TRBV5-5 to TRBJ2-7; D might be TRBD2 (6 bases). The V and J ends lost 0 bases and 3 bases respectively, with 16 bases between them. This CDR3 contains 16 residues. Germline assignment: CDR1 SGHKS and CDR2 YYEKEE (reference sequence). CDR3 DNA sequence: TGTGCCAGCAGCTTGGACCGGGAGCCACCCCTCTACGAGCAGTACTTC. Translating it yields CASSLDREPPLYEQYF.

V usage is TRBV11-2 and J usage is TRBJ2-1, with D possibly TRBD2 on 5 matching bases. The CDR3 spans 17 residues. Germline V gene data show CDR1 as SGHAT and CDR2 as FQNNGV. Trimming stripped 1 base from V and 2 bases from J, with 15 bases between. CDR3 sequence reads: CASSLVVLREPYNEQFF. In DNA, the CDR3 is TGTGCCAGCAGCTTAGTTGTATTACGGGAACCCTACAATGAGCAGTTCTTC.

This clonotype was seen more than once but under ten times. J is TRBJ2-5 and V is TRBV12-3 or TRBV12-4; D gene unclear. There are 15 residues in the CDR3. V was trimmed by 2 bases and J by 1 base, leaving 11 bases between them. CDR3 in amino acids: CASSLTRFSQETQYF. The DNA of the CDR3 is TGTGCCAGCAGTTTAACCAGGTTTTCCCAAGAGACCCAGTACTTC.

The chain joins TRBV5-1 to TRBJ2-1; D is ambiguous. V shed 2 bases and J shed 9 bases, with 9 bases lying between them. The CDR3 is 12 residues long. Germline loops: CDR1 SGHRS, CDR2 YFSETQ. The CDR3 reads CASSFFSTEQFF. For the CDR3, the DNA is TGCGCCAGCAGCTTTTTTTCGACTGAGCAGTTCTTC.

J is TRBJ2-1 and V is TRBV25-1; 7 bases are shared with TRBD2. The CDR3 loop spans 13 amino acids. V dropped 2 bases and J dropped 9; count of bases not matched to a gene: 4. The V gene's germline CDR1 is MGHDK and CDR2 SYGVNS. CDR3: CASSEGGEGEQFF. The CDR3 DNA is TGTGCCAGCAGTGAAGGGGGGGAGGGTGAGCAGTTCTTC. The full variable domain, with the rest looked up from reference TRBV25-1 and TRBJ2-1, is EADIYQTPRYLVIGTGKKITLECSQTMGHDKMYWYQQDPGMELHLIHYSYGVNSTEKGDLSSESTVSRIRTEHFPLTLESARPSHTSQYLCASSEGGEGEQFFGPGTRLTVL.

This clonotype has at least ten counts. V gene TRBV5-1 combines with J gene TRBJ1-1, with D unresolved. Germline V gene sequence: CDR1 SGHRS, CDR2 YFSETQ. The CDR3 has 9 residues. Between the trimmed V and J ends, which lost 5 bases and 5 bases, there was a span of 1 base. The CDR3 sequence is CASSTEAFF. The CDR3 DNA sequence: TGCGCCAGCAGTACTGAAGCTTTCTTT.

As concerns this clonotype: A junction end diverges from the germline sequence, so it may reflect a read error. The rearrangement joins TRBV18 to TRBJ2-1; perhaps D is TRBD1 or TRBD2 (5 bases each). The germline V gene encodes CDR1 KGHSH and CDR2 LQKENI. This CDR3 has 15 residues. CDR3 nucleotides: TGTGCCAGCTCACCAGCCACGGGACCCCGAGCTGAGCAGCTCTTC. This encodes CASSPATGPRAEQLF.

This clonotype appeared a few times. This chain connects TRBV11-1 to TRBJ2-5, with 7 bases that match TRBD1. Trimming removed 4 bases from V and 1 base from J; junction bases left unmatched: 3. This CDR3 has 14 residues. CDR1 and CDR2 from the germline V gene are SGHAT and FQDESV (reference sequence). The CDR3 coding sequence is TGTGCCAGCAGCTATAGGGGGCCCCAAGAGACCCAGTACTTC. Protein sequence: CASSYRGPQETQYF.